These 19 T cell receptor beta chains originate from one sample sequenced in a study of blood T cell repertoires in COVID-19. The protocol was immunoSEQ multiplex PCR, while the TCRdb copy is restricted to in-frame clones and leaves out a portion. The sample consists of around 100,000 clones, around 93% of them appearing once. Sequenced sample: peripheral blood. These receptors were collected from a human donor with active COVID-19. The donor label of this sample is uncertain.

J is TRBJ2-3 and V is TRBV6-5; 10 bases line up with TRBD2. The CDR3 loop spans 14 amino acids. The trim removed 8 bases at V and 0 bases at J, leaving 2 bases unmatched. Germline CDR1 and CDR2: MNHEY and SVGAGI. The CDR3: CASPGLASTDTQYF. As DNA, the CDR3 is TGTGCCAGCCCGGGACTAGCGAGCACAGATACGCAGTATTTT.

The CDR3 reads CASSVERGTLDNEQFF. CDR3 sequence (DNA): TGTGCCAGCAGCGTAGAAAGAGGAACCCTGGACAATGAGCAGTTCTTC. The chain carries TRBV9 and TRBJ2-1; no definite D call. The CDR3 has 16 amino acids. Germline loops: CDR1 SGDLS, CDR2 YYNGEE. The germline V and J ends were trimmed by 0 bases and 5 bases, with 15 bases remaining between them.

This clone is a singleton in its sample. V and J are TRBV15 and TRBJ2-6, with D unresolved. Germline V gene data show CDR1 as LNHNV and CDR2 as YYDKDF (reference sequence). There are 16 residues in the CDR3. V shed 8 bases and J shed 1 base, with 15 bases lying between them. This CDR3 is CATLDSIPSGANVLTF. DNA for the CDR3: TGTGCCACCCTCGACTCTATACCATCTGGGGCCAACGTCCTGACTTTC.

The V call is TRBV7-2, the J call TRBJ2-7, with 10 bases fitting TRBD2. Germline V gives CDR1 SGHTA, CDR2 FQGNSA. J was trimmed by 1 base and V by 3 bases; bases with no gene match: 3. This CDR3 is built from 15 residues. CDR3 residues: CASSFLAGESYEQYF. The CDR3 DNA sequence: TGTGCCAGCAGCTTTCTAGCGGGGGAATCCTACGAGCAGTACTTC.

This clone was observed a few times. This chain links TRBV21-1 with TRBJ2-1; the listed D gene, TRBD2, was not tested against the DNA. TRBV21-1 is marked as a pseudogene. The CDR3 loop spans 17 amino acids. The CDR3 region has the DNA TGTGCCAGCAGCACCCCGGAGGGTGGTAGCGGGGTAAATGAGCAGTTCTTC. As protein: CASSTPEGGSGVNEQFF.

Here the CDR3 reads CASSYSQEDTQYF. Written as DNA, the CDR3 is TGTGCCAGCAGTTACTCCCAGGAAGATACGCAGTATTTT. This chain connects TRBV6-6 to TRBJ2-3, with D unclear. The ends were cut back, 0 bases at V and 5 bases at J, with 6 bases in the middle. CDR1 and CDR2 from the germline V gene are MNHNY and SVGAGI (reference sequence). This CDR3 is built from 13 residues.

The V and J genes are TRBV25-1 and TRBJ2-1; 9 bases are a match to TRBD1. The ends lost 2 bases at V and 0 bases at J; junction bases unmatched: 2. This CDR3 has 16 residues. Germline-derived CDR1 and CDR2 are MGHDK and SYGVNS. The CDR3 nucleotides read TGTGCCAGCAGTGAACGACAGGGGGTCTCCTACAATGAGCAGTTCTTC. It encodes CASSERQGVSYNEQFF.

This chain joins TRBV6-5 and TRBJ1-1; weak D call: TRBD1 (6 bases). The CDR3 spans 15 residues. V lost 6 bases and J lost 9, with 23 bases in between. The V gene's germline CDR1 is MNHEY and CDR2 SVGAGI. CDR3 region: CASSTPSPLTGQAFF. In DNA form, the CDR3 reads TGTGCCAGCAGCACTCCCTCACCCCTCACAGGGCAAGCTTTCTTT.

This clone was seen once. This chain joins TRBV9 and TRBJ2-1; D unresolved. V was cut by 0 bases and J by 8 bases, with 15 bases left in between. The CDR3 spans 15 residues. Germline-derived CDR1 and CDR2 are SGDLS and YYNGEE. The CDR3 region is CASSVAPLGVYEQFF. DNA of the CDR3: TGTGCCAGCAGCGTAGCCCCGCTAGGTGTTTATGAGCAGTTCTTC. The entire variable domain, with the rest obtained from reference TRBV9 and TRBJ2-1, is as follows: DSGVTQTPKHLITATGQRVTLRCSPRSGDLSVYWYQQSLDQGLQFLIQYYNGEERAKGNILERFSAQQFPDLHSELNLSSLELGDSALYFCASSVAPLGVYEQFFGPGTRLTVL.

The V gene is TRBV14, the J gene TRBJ2-5; 9 nucleotides agree with TRBD1. Germline V lookup: CDR1 SGHDN, CDR2 FVKESK. The V and J ends lost 5 bases and 10 bases, in that order; junction bases with no gene match: 11. This CDR3 comprises 14 residues. CDR3 sequence reads: CASSTSPGTGNQYF. The DNA of the CDR3 is TGTGCCAGCAGCACGAGTCCCGGGACAGGGAACCAGTACTTC.

The chain is built from TRBV29-1 and TRBJ1-2, with unresolved D. This CDR3 has 12 residues. Trimming stripped 3 bases from V and 5 bases from J, with 10 bases between. CDR1 and CDR2 from the germline V gene are SQVTM and ANQGSEA. This CDR3 reads CSVEVPGYGYTF. The CDR3 nucleotides are TGCAGCGTTGAGGTCCCCGGGTATGGCTACACCTTC.

This sequence joins TRBV9 and TRBJ2-7; TRBD2 matches at 8 bases. Per the germline V gene, CDR1 is SGDLS and CDR2 is YYNGEE. The J segment lost 3 bases and the V segment lost 0 bases, leaving 2 bases of the junction unmatched. This CDR3 is 14 amino acids long. CDR3 coding DNA: TGTGCCAGCAGCGTAGCGGGGGGGATCTACGAGCAGTACTTC. Its translation is CASSVAGGIYEQYF.

The chain joins TRBV28 to TRBJ1-6, with D maybe TRBD1 (6 bases). V gave up 6 bases and J gave up 7 bases, with 13 bases separating them. CDR1 and CDR2 from the germline V gene are MDHEN and SYDVKM. The CDR3 has 14 residues. The CDR3 region is CASRSDSRNSPLHF. CDR3 nucleotide sequence: TGTGCCAGCAGATCGGACAGCCGGAATTCACCCCTCCACTTT. The whole variable domain, filled in from reference TRBV28 and TRBJ1-6, reads DVKVTQSSRYLVKRTGEKVFLECVQDMDHENMFWYRQDPGLGLRLIYFSYDVKMKEKGDIPEGYSVSREKKERFSLILESASTNQTSMYLCASRSDSRNSPLHFGNGTRLTVT.

The chain joins TRBV4-2 to TRBJ2-1, with a tentative D call TRBD1 (5 bases). The length of the CDR3 is 15 residues. CDR1 and CDR2 (germline): LGHNA, YNFKEQ. V was trimmed by 2 bases and J by 4 bases, leaving 12 bases between them. CDR3 nucleotide sequence: TGTGCCAGCAGCCAAAGCAGGGCCCCATACAATGAGCAGTTCTTC. Residues: CASSQSRAPYNEQFF.

In nucleotides, the CDR3 is TGTGCCAGCAGTTTAGACAGGAGCTATGGCTACACCTTC. Its translation: CASSLDRSYGYTF. The chain has TRBV6-5 and TRBJ1-2; D is perhaps TRBD1 (6 bases). Trimming cost V 4 bases and J 4 bases, with 10 bases left between them. This CDR3 is 13 amino acids long. CDR1 and CDR2 (germline): MNHEY, SVGAGI.

The chain recombines TRBV4-2 with TRBJ1-4; 9 nucleotides agree with TRBD1. V gave up 4 bases and J gave up 2 bases; unmatched junction bases: 17. Germline lookup yields CDR1 LGHNA and CDR2 YNFKEQ. The CDR3 runs 20 residues. Here the CDR3 DNA reads TGTGCCAGCAGCCGCCCCTCCCAGGGACAGGGCTCGAGTACTAATGAAAAACTGTTTTTT. Amino acids: CASSRPSQGQGSSTNEKLFF.

The gene calls are TRBV7-2 and TRBJ2-1, with 11 bases lining up with TRBD2. The CDR3 runs 18 residues. With 5 bases clipped from V and 5 bases from J, the junction kept 14 bases outside the gene matches. Germline V gene lookup returns CDR1 SGHTA and CDR2 FQGNSA. CDR3 nucleotides: TGTGCCAGCAGCAAGCGCGTCCAGACTAGCGGGGTCAACAATGAGCAGTTCTTC. Translated: CASSKRVQTSGVNNEQFF.

The chain links TRBV19 to TRBJ2-7; 10 bases line up with TRBD1. This CDR3 contains 14 residues. Germline trimming cut 6 bases from V and 4 bases from J; bases unmatched to any gene: 6. Germline CDR1 LNHDA, CDR2 SQIVND (reference sequence). DNA of the CDR3: TGTGCCAGTAGGCCGGGACAGGGGTCATACGAGCAGTACTTC. Translation gives CASRPGQGSYEQYF.

J is TRBJ1-4 and V is TRBV4-3, with 10 bases that match TRBD1. CDR3 length: 15 amino acids. V dropped 0 bases and J dropped 6; count of bases not matched to a gene: 1. The V gene's germline CDR1 is LGHNA and CDR2 YSLEER. CDR3 sequence (DNA): TGCGCCAGCAGCCAAGACGGGACAGGGGATGAAAAACTGTTTTTT. Translated: CASSQDGTGDEKLFF.